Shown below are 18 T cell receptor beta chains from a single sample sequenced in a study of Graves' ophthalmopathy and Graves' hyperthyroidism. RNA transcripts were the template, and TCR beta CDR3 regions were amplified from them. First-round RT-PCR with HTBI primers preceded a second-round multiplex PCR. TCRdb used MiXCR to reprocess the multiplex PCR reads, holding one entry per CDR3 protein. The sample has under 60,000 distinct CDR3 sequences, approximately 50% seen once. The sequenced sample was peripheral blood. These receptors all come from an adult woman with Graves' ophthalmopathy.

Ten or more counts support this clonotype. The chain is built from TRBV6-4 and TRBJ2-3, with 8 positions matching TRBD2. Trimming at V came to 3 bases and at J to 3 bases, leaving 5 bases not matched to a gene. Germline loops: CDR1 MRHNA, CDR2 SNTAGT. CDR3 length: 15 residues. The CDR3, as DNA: TGTGCCAGCAGTGAAGAATCGGGAGGGACAGATACGCAGTATTTT. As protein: CASSEESGGTDTQYF.

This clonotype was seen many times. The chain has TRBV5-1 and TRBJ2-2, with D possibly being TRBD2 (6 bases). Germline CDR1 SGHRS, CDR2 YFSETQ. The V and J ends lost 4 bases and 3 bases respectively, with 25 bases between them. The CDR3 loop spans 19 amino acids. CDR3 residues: CASSRPGLASSVDTGELFF. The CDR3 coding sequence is TGCGCCAGCAGCCGCCCGGGACTCGCGAGTTCGGTCGACACCGGGGAGCTGTTTTTT. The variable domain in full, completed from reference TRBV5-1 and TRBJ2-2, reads KAGVTQTPRYLIKTRGQQVTLSCSPISGHRSVSWYQQTPGQGLQFLFEYFSETQRNKGNFPGRFSGRQFSNSRSEMNVSTLELGDSALYLCASSRPGLASSVDTGELFFGEGSRLTVL.

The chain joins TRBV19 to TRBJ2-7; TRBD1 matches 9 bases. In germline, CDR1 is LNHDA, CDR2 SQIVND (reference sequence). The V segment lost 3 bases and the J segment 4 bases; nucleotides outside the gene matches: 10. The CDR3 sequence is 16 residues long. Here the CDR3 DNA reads TGTGCCAGTAGTATCCTCCGGGGACAGGGAATGTACGAGCAGTACTTC. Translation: CASSILRGQGMYEQYF.

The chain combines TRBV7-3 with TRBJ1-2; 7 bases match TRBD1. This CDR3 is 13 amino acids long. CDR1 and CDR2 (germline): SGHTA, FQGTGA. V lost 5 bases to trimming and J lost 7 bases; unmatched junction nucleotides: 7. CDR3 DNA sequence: TGTGCCAGCAGCCTGACAGGGAGCGGTGGCTACACCTTC. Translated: CASSLTGSGGYTF.

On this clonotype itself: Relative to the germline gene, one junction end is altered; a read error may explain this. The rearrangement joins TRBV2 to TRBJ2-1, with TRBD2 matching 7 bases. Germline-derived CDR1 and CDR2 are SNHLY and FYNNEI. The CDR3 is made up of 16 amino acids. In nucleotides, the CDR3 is TGTGCCAGCAGTGGGGAAATAGCGGGCCTTTACAGTGAGCAGTTCTTC. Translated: CASSGEIAGLYSEQFF. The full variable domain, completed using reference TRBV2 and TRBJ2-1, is EPEVTQTPSHQVTQMGQEVILRCVPISNHLYFYWYRQILGQKVEFLVSFYNNEISEKSEIFDDQFSVERPDGSNFTLKIRSTKLEDSAMYFCASSGEIAGLYSEQFFGPGTRLTVL.

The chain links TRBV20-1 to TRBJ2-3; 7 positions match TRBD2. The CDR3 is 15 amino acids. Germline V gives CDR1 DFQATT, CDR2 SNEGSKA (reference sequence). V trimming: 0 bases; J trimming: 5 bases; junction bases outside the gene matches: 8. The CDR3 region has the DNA TGCAGTGCTAGAGATGGGACGGGAGGAGGAGATACGCAGTATTTT. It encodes CSARDGTGGGDTQYF.

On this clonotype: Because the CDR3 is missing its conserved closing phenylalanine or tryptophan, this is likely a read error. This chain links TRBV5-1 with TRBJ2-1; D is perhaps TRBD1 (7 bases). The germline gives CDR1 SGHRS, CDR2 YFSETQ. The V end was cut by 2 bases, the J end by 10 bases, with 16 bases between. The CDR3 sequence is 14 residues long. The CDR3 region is CASSLGQGGEEQFC. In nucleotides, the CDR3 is TGCGCCAGCAGCTTAGGGCAGGGGGGAGAGGAGCAGTTCTGC.

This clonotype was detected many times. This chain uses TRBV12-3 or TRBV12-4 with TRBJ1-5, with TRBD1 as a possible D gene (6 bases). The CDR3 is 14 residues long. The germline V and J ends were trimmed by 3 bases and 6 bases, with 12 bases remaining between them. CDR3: CASSFGQIGQPQHF. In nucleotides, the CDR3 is TGTGCCAGCAGTTTTGGACAGATAGGTCAGCCCCAGCATTTT.

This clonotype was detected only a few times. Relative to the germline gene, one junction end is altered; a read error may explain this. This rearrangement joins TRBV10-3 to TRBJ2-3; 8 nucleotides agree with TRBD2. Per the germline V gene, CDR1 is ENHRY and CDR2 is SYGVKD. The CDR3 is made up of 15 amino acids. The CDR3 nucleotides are TGTGCCATCAGTGAGACCAGCGGGAGCACGGATACGCAGTATTTT. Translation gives CAISETSGSTDTQYF.

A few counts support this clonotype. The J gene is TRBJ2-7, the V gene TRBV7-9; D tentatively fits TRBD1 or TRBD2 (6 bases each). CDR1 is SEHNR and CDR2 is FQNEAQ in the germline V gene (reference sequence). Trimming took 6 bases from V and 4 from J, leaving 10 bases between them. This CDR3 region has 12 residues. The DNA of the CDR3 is TGTGCCAGCAGTATAGGGGGGTACGAGCAGTACTTC. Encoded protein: CASSIGGYEQYF.

The CDR3 DNA reads as TGTGCCAGCAGCTTAGACGGGACAGGGTCTTACGAGCAGTACTTC. Residues: CASSLDGTGSYEQYF. The chain is built from TRBV7-2 and TRBJ2-7; 9 bases map to TRBD1. CDR1 and CDR2 from the germline V gene are SGHTA and FQGNSA. V shed 1 base and J 4 bases; nucleotides not matched to a gene: 5. This CDR3 has 15 residues.

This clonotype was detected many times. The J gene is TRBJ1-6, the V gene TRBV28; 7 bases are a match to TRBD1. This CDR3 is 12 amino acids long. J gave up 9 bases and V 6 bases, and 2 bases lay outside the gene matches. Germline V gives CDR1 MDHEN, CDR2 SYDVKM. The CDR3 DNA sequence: TGTGCCAGCAGGAGGGACAGTTCACCCCTCCACTTT. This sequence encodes CASRRDSSPLHF.

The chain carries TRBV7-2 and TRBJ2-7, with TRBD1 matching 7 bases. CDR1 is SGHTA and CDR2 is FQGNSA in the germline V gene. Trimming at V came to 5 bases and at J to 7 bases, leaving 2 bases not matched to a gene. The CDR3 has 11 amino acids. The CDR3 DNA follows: TGTGCCAGCAGCCAGGGGGATGAGCAGTACTTC. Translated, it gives CASSQGDEQYF.

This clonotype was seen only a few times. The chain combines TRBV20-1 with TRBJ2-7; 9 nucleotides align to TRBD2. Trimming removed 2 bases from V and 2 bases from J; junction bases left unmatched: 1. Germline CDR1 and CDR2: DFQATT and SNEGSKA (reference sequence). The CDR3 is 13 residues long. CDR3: CSARLAGAYEQYF. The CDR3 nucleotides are TGCAGTGCTAGATTAGCGGGAGCCTACGAGCAGTACTTC.

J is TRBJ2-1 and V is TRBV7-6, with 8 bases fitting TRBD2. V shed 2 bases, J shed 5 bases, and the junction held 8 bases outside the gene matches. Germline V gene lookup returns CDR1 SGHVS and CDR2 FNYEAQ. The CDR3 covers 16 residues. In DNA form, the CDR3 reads TGTGCCAGCAGCTTATTTGCGGGGGGAACTAACAATGAGCAGTTCTTC. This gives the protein CASSLFAGGTNNEQFF.

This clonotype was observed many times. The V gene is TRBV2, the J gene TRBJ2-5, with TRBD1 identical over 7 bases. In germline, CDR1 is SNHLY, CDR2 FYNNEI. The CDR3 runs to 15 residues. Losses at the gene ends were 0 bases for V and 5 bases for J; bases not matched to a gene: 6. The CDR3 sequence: CASSEALGRGETQYF. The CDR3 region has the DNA TGTGCCAGCAGTGAAGCGCTAGGCAGGGGGGAGACCCAGTACTTC. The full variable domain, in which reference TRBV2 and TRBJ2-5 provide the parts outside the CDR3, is EPEVTQTPSHQVTQMGQEVILRCVPISNHLYFYWYRQILGQKVEFLVSFYNNEISEKSEIFDDQFSVERPDGSNFTLKIRSTKLEDSAMYFCASSEALGRGETQYFGPGTRLLVL.

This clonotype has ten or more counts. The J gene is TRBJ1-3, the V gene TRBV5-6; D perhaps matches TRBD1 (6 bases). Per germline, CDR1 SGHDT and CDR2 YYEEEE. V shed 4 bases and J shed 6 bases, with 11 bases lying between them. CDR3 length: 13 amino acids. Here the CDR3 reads CASSTTGANTIYF. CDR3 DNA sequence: TGTGCCAGCAGCACAACGGGGGCAAACACCATATATTTT.

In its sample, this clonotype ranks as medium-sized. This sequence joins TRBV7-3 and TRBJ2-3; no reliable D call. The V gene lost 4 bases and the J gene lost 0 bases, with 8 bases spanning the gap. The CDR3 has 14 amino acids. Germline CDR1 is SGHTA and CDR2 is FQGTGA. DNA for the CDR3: TGTGCCAGCAGCTCATCTATAAGCACAGATACGCAGTATTTT. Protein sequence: CASSSSISTDTQYF.